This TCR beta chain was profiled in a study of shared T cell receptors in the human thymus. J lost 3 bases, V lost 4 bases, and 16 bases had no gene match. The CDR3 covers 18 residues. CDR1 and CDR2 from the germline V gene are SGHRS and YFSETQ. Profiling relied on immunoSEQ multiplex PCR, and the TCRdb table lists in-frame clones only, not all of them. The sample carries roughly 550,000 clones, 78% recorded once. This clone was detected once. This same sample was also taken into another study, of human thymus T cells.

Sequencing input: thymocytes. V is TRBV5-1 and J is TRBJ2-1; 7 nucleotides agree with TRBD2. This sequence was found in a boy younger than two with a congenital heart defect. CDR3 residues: CASSDHTFPGLIYNEQFF. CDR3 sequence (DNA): TGCGCCAGCAGCGACCACACATTCCCGGGACTAATCTACAATGAGCAGTTCTTC.